Detailed here is one T cell receptor (beta chain). The sample is drawn from a study of blood T cell repertoires in COVID-19. About the study: Acute-phase and convalescent COVID-19 samples originated in the United States, Italy and Spain. T cells, B-cell-depleted T cells, or PBMCs supplied cDNA or gDNA.

In the authors' workflow: Nucleated cell number was recorded as an estimate derived from reference gene primer amplification. TCRdb's table, derived via immunoSEQ multiplex PCR, lists solely in-frame clones and lacks some. That table furnishes V, J and clone size, whereas the DNA furnished D and trimming. Among 400,000 to 500,000 clones, just over 85% were seen once, and the ten largest hold 1.4% to 1.5%. V lost 4 bases, J lost 3 bases, and 12 bases lay in between. CDR1 and CDR2 (germline): MGHDK, SYGVNS. The CDR3 contains 14 residues. This TCR was sampled from a woman aged 30 to 39 with active or convalescent COVID-19. This chain connects TRBV25-1 to TRBJ1-2; perhaps TRBD1 as D (6 bases). Sequenced input: peripheral blood. The CDR3 region has the DNA TGTGCCAGCAGTGGCATTTGGACAGACTATGGCTACACCTTC. It codes for CASSGIWTDYGYTF.